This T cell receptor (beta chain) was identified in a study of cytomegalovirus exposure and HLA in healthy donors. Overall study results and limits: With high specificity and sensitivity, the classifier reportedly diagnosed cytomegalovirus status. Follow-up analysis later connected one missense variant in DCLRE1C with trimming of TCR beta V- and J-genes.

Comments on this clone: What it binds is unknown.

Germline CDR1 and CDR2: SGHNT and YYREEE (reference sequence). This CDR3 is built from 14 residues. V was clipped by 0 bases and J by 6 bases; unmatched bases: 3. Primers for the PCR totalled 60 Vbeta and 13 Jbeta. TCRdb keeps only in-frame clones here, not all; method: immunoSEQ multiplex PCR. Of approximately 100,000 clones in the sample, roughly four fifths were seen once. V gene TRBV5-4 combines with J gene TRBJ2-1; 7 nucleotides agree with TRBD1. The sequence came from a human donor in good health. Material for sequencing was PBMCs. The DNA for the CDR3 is TGTGCCAGCAGCTTGGAACAGGGGAGCAATGAGCAGTTCTTC. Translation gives CASSLEQGSNEQFF.